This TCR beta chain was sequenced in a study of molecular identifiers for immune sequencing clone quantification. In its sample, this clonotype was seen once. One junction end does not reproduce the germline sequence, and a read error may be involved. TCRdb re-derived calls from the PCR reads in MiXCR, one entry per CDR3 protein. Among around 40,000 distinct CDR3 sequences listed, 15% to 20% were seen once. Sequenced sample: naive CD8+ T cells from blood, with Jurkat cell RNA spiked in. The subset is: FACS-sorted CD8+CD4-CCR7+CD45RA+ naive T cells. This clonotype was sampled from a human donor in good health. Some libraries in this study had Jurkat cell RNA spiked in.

The CDR3 sequence is CASSYLITGWTDAQYF. CDR3 nucleotides: TGTGCCAGCAGTTATTTGATAACAGGGTGGACAGATGCGCAGTATTTT. The chain carries TRBV6-6 and TRBJ2-3; D possibly corresponds to TRBD1 (6 bases). The germline CDR1 and CDR2 sequences are MNHNY and SVGAGI (reference sequence). This CDR3 region has 16 residues.